These 3 T cell receptor beta chains came from one sample sequenced in a study of T cells after yellow fever vaccination. TCRdb analysed the 5' RACE reads with MiXCR anew, one entry per CDR3 protein. The data show a few hundred thousand distinct CDR3 sequences, 3% to 4.5% seen once. The sample consisted of PBMCs, taken 5 days after the yellow fever booster vaccination. These receptors were obtained from a man in his late teens or twenties who received the YFV17D yellow fever vaccine.

This clonotype has a count of ten or more. The gene calls are TRBV7-8 and TRBJ2-2; possibly TRBD1 for D (5 bases). Deletions cut 5 bases from V and 3 bases from J, with 10 bases between. The germline V gene encodes CDR1 SGHVS and CDR2 FQNEAQ. The length of the CDR3 is 14 residues. Here the CDR3 DNA reads TGTGCCAGCAGCCCCGACAGTTACACCGGGGAGCTGTTTTTT. Its translation is CASSPDSYTGELFF.

The gene calls are TRBV5-1 and TRBJ1-2; D remains ambiguous. V was shortened by 0 bases and J by 8 bases, with 17 bases between the two germline ends. The CDR3 sequence is 15 residues long. CDR1 is SGHRS, CDR2 YFSETQ, per germline. Here the CDR3 reads CASSLGPGSTRGYTF. CDR3 in DNA: TGCGCCAGCAGCTTGGGACCGGGCTCCACGAGGGGCTACACCTTC. Combining the CDR3 with reference TRBV5-1 and TRBJ1-2 gives the whole variable domain KAGVTQTPRYLIKTRGQQVTLSCSPISGHRSVSWYQQTPGQGLQFLFEYFSETQRNKGNFPGRFSGRQFSNSRSEMNVSTLELGDSALYLCASSLGPGSTRGYTFGSGTRLTVV.

This clonotype was detected many times. The J gene is TRBJ2-1, the V gene TRBV5-5; D remains ambiguous. Germline V gives CDR1 SGHKS, CDR2 YYEKEE (reference sequence). V was cut by 2 bases and J by 0 bases, with 9 bases left in between. The CDR3 is made up of 15 amino acids. The CDR3 DNA is TGTGCCAGCAGCTTAGAGGCTTCCTCCTACAATGAGCAGTTCTTC. Amino acids: CASSLEASSYNEQFF.